The rows below give T cell receptor beta chains drawn from one sample of a study of cytotoxic CD8 clonotypes in ibrutinib-treated CLL. Here immunoSEQ multiplex PCR was the method, and the copy in TCRdb shows in-frame clones only, minus some. This sample has 300,000 or so clones, with roughly 70% found just once. This specimen was PBMCs, taken after 36 months of ibrutinib treatment. The receptors come from a human donor with chronic lymphocytic leukemia. The CDR3 runs from the conserved cysteine through the conserved F or W. D genes are given only for firm matches.

CDR3: CASSLGLAGETQYF
D: TRBD2
J: TRBJ2-5
V: TRBV7-2

CDR3: CATSRDRSSGGNEQFF
D: TRBD2
J: TRBJ2-1
V: TRBV15

CDR3: CASSPPSSGTQYF
D: .
J: TRBJ2-5
V: TRBV7-2

CDR3: CASSQINSGTEAFF
D: .
J: TRBJ1-1
V: TRBV7-9

CDR3: CASGWSHTYEQYF
D: .
J: TRBJ2-7
V: TRBV27

CDR3: CATSGQDGLWGYTF
D: .
J: TRBJ1-2
V: TRBV15

CDR3: CASSSLAGGLRGETQYF
D: TRBD2
J: TRBJ2-5
V: TRBV27

CDR3: CASSFDRGPRETQYF
D: TRBD1
J: TRBJ2-5
V: TRBV11-2

CDR3: CASSPGRPTDTQYF
D: .
J: TRBJ2-3
V: TRBV5-1

CDR3: CASSPWSPDNEQFF
D: .
J: TRBJ2-1
V: TRBV7-2

CDR3: CADPRGDTQYF
D: .
J: TRBJ2-3
V: TRBV6-5

CDR3: CASSPWVQGVYNEQFF
D: TRBD1
J: TRBJ2-1
V: TRBV9

CDR3: CASSHTGRQGYTDTQYF
D: .
J: TRBJ2-3
V: TRBV4-1

CDR3: CASSESQGGGRTDTQYF
D: .
J: TRBJ2-3
V: TRBV6-1

CDR3: CASVDSYRTDTQYF
D: .
J: TRBJ2-3
V: TRBV19